This T cell receptor beta chain stems from a study of CD8 T cells in Susac syndrome. Study-level points and caveats: Acknowledgment was made by the study that its TCR sequencing and HLA analysis involved a relatively small number of individuals.

V lost 3 bases to trimming and J lost 4 bases; unmatched junction nucleotides: 14. The CDR3 has 16 residues. The V gene's germline CDR1 is DFQATT and CDR2 SNEGSKA (reference sequence). With respect to this clonotype: Antigen unknown.

Controls matched for sex and age were healthy donors. Negative isolation yielded CD4+ and CD8+ T cells, and FACS enriched TEMRA cells. When the RNA was reverse transcribed, random hexamers were used with an input of 0.5 to 1 ug. Amplification of TCR beta CDR3 was carried out by immunoSEQ multiplex PCR, which covered 54 Vbeta and 13 Jbeta segments. TCRdb itself ran the immunoSEQ multiplex PCR reads through MiXCR, one entry per CDR3 protein. The sample yields roughly 80,000 distinct CDR3 sequences, around 94% seen once. The TCR comes from a human donor in good health. The chain has TRBV20-1 and TRBJ2-7; 8 nucleotides agree with TRBD1. Sequenced sample: CD8+ T cells from PBMCs. The DNA of the CDR3 is TGCAGTGCTAGTGTTATCCGGGACAGGCTTTTTTACGAGCAGTACGTC. Encoded protein: CSASVIRDRLFYEQYV.